Below are 26 T cell receptor beta chains sequenced from a single sample in a study of blood T cell repertoires in COVID-19. Using immunoSEQ multiplex PCR, the repertoire was profiled, and TCRdb retains in-frame clones only, with some absent. The sample consists of over 150,000 clones, nearly 90% of them appearing once. Sample: peripheral blood. Receptors originate from a man aged 50-59 years with COVID-19, enrolled during active disease.

J is TRBJ2-7 and V is TRBV3-1 (or the pseudogene TRBV3-2); 9 bases fit TRBD1. Germline lookup yields CDR1 LGHDT and CDR2 YNNKEL (reference sequence). Trimming removed 4 bases from V and 0 bases from J; junction bases left unmatched: 7. The CDR3 loop spans 16 amino acids. The CDR3 nucleotides are TGTGCCAGCAGCCCTTACAGGGGGCTGAGCTCCTACGAGCAGTACTTC. It yields the protein CASSPYRGLSSYEQYF.

The rearrangement uses TRBV19 and TRBJ1-4, with TRBD1 identical over 8 bases. Trimming took 9 bases from V and 8 from J; bases not matched to a gene: 8. In germline, CDR1 is LNHDA, CDR2 SQIVND (reference sequence). This CDR3 comprises 13 residues. Written as DNA, the CDR3 is TGTGCCAGCTTTGACAGGGGTTTCGAAAAACTGTTTTTT. Residues: CASFDRGFEKLFF.

CDR3 sequence: CAWSVRGGANTGELFF. The CDR3 region has the DNA TGTGCCTGGAGTGTACGCGGGGGGGCGAACACCGGGGAGCTGTTTTTT. The chain couples TRBV30 to TRBJ2-2; 9 bases line up with TRBD2. V was clipped by 0 bases and J by 0 bases; unmatched bases: 2. The CDR3 runs 16 residues. Germline CDR1 GTSNPN, CDR2 SVGIG (reference sequence).

This clone was seen only a few times. This CDR3 is also generated by other DNA sequences in the sample. The rearrangement uses TRBV7-9 and TRBJ1-1; TRBD1 matches at 7 bases. CDR1 is SEHNR, CDR2 FQNEAQ, per germline (reference sequence). V gave up 5 bases and J gave up 2 bases; unmatched junction bases: 8. The CDR3 spans 15 residues. CDR3 in DNA: TGTGCCAGCAGCCCAAGGACAGGCTTAAACACTGAAGCTTTCTTT. Its protein product is CASSPRTGLNTEAFF.

This chain uses TRBV7-9 with TRBJ2-2; maybe TRBD1 (6 bases). The V gene's germline CDR1 is SEHNR and CDR2 FQNEAQ (reference sequence). This CDR3 contains 16 residues. With 6 bases removed from V and 0 bases from J, the gap between germline ends came to 14 bases. CDR3 loop: CASRQRGGPNTGELFF. DNA of the CDR3: TGTGCCAGCAGGCAACGAGGGGGTCCGAACACCGGGGAGCTGTTTTTT.

This chain connects TRBV7-9 to TRBJ2-1; D is possibly TRBD2 (5 bases). This CDR3 is built from 12 residues. Trimming removed 4 bases at V and 7 bases at J, with 8 bases between. Germline CDR1 is SEHNR and CDR2 is FQNEAQ (reference sequence). This CDR3 is CASSSGLNEQFF. The CDR3 bases are TGTGCCAGCAGCTCGGGATTGAATGAGCAGTTCTTC.

This clone has a single count. The V gene is TRBV27, the J gene TRBJ1-1; D is perhaps TRBD1 (6 bases). V was shortened by 3 bases and J by 9 bases, with 14 bases between the two germline ends. This CDR3 is built from 13 residues. The germline CDR1 and CDR2 sequences are MNHEY and SMNVEV (reference sequence). The CDR3 spells CASSFASGHKAFF. The CDR3 DNA reads as TGTGCCAGCAGTTTCGCGTCGGGACATAAAGCTTTCTTT.

This clone appeared once. This rearrangement joins TRBV29-1 to TRBJ2-3; no reliable D call. The V end was cut by 1 base, the J end by 1 base, with 6 bases between. Germline values: CDR1 SQVTM, CDR2 ANQGSEA. CDR3 length equals 13 residues. The CDR3 nucleotides read TGCAGCGTTGAAGTCACACGCACAGATACGCAGTATTTT. Protein: CSVEVTRTDTQYF.

V and J are TRBV28 and TRBJ1-2; 10 nucleotides agree with TRBD1. J was trimmed by 4 bases and V by 6 bases; bases with no gene match: 8. Germline values: CDR1 MDHEN, CDR2 SYDVKM. The CDR3 is made up of 15 amino acids. The CDR3 sequence: CASRAGTGVPYGYTF. In nucleotides, the CDR3 is TGTGCCAGCAGAGCCGGGACAGGGGTTCCCTATGGCTACACCTTC.

The CDR3 loop reads CASSPLGGTHERKNIQYF. CDR3 in DNA: TGTGCCAGCAGCCCGCTTGGGGGGACCCACGAAAGGAAAAACATTCAGTACTTC. The rearrangement joins TRBV7-2 to TRBJ2-4; weak D call: TRBD2 (6 bases). Germline V gives CDR1 SGHTA, CDR2 FQGNSA. The ends were cut back, 5 bases at V and 4 bases at J, with 24 bases in the middle. This CDR3 spans 18 amino acids. Variable domain in full (rest from reference TRBV7-2 and TRBJ2-4): GAGVSQSPSNKVTEKGKDVELRCDPISGHTALYWYRQSLGQGLEFLIYFQGNSAPDKSGLPSDRFSAERTGGSVSTLTIQRTQQEDSAVYLCASSPLGGTHERKNIQYFGAGTRLSVL.

The chain employs TRBV27 and TRBJ2-7; possible D gene TRBD1, 6 bases. Germline V CDR1 and CDR2: MNHEY, SMNVEV (reference sequence). V was trimmed by 4 bases and J by 3 bases, leaving 13 bases between them. The CDR3 totals 14 residues. CDR3 bases: TGTGCCAGCAGTTCCTTGGGACACATCTACGAGCAGTACTTC. Protein product: CASSSLGHIYEQYF.

This clone turned up a few times. The rearrangement links TRBV27 to TRBJ2-7, with D tentatively TRBD1 (6 bases). The CDR3 sequence is 14 residues long. The V gene's germline CDR1 is MNHEY and CDR2 SMNVEV (reference sequence). V lost 5 bases and J 2 bases, leaving 13 bases between the germline ends. The CDR3 is CASSLAGATYEQYF. CDR3 nucleotides: TGTGCCAGCAGTCTGGCAGGGGCGACCTACGAGCAGTACTTC.

In regard to this clone: Mismatch with germline at one junction end may stem from a read error. CDR3 coding DNA: TGTGCCAGCGGGAGGAGTAGGGGCCCTCCCGATAGGGACCTCCACTTC. Translated, it gives CASGRSRGPPDRDLHF. This chain uses TRBV27 with TRBJ2-5; possibly TRBD2 for D (6 bases). The CDR3 loop spans 16 amino acids. Germline assignment: CDR1 MNHEY and CDR2 SMNVEV (reference sequence).

The CDR3 is CASSTGQKTDTQYF. CDR3 DNA sequence: TGTGCCAGCAGCACGGGACAGAAAACAGATACGCAGTATTTT. The gene calls are TRBV5-8 and TRBJ2-3, with 7 nucleotides matching TRBD1. This CDR3 has 14 residues. Looked up from germline, CDR1 is SGHTS and CDR2 is YDEGEE. The trim removed 4 bases at V and 3 bases at J, leaving 5 bases unmatched.

The chain employs TRBV30 and TRBJ2-2; D possibly corresponds to TRBD1 (6 bases). The germline CDR1 and CDR2 sequences are GTSNPN and SVGIG (reference sequence). This CDR3 has 13 amino acids. The CDR3 bases are TGTGCGTTCACAGGGTGGGACACCGGGGAGCTGTTTTTT. Translation gives CAFTGWDTGELFF. The entire variable domain, with the rest obtained from reference TRBV30 and TRBJ2-2, is as follows: SQTIHQWPATLVQPVGSPLSLECTVEGTSNPNLYWYRQAAGRGLQLLFYSVGIGQISSEVPQNLSASRPQDRQFILSSKKLLLSDSGFYLCAFTGWDTGELFFGEGSRLTVL.

The rearrangement uses TRBV19 and TRBJ2-7, with D maybe TRBD2 (6 bases). Germline loops: CDR1 LNHDA, CDR2 SQIVND (reference sequence). Trimming cost V 5 bases and J 5 bases, with 10 bases left between them. The CDR3 spans 12 residues. The CDR3 here is CASSLRGDEQYF. The CDR3 bases are TGTGCCAGTAGTCTGCGGGGTGACGAGCAGTACTTC.

This sequence joins TRBV6-5 and TRBJ1-1, with D possibly matching TRBD1 (6 bases). V was shortened by 2 bases and J by 4 bases, with 11 bases between the two germline ends. This CDR3 is built from 14 residues. CDR1 is MNHEY and CDR2 is SVGAGI in the germline V gene. CDR3 DNA: TGTGCCAGCAGTTACGCCCAGGGGATCACTGAAGCTTTCTTT. Amino acid sequence: CASSYAQGITEAFF.

A word on this clone: Additional DNA sequences in this sample encode the identical CDR3. The genes are TRBV5-1 and TRBJ1-2; 7 bases are shared with TRBD1. The CDR3 sequence is 14 residues long. Losses at the gene ends were 2 bases for V and 4 bases for J; bases not matched to a gene: 5. In germline, CDR1 is SGHRS, CDR2 YFSETQ. CDR3 protein: CASSLTGDRYGYTF. CDR3 nucleotide sequence: TGCGCCAGCAGCTTAACAGGGGACCGCTATGGCTACACCTTC.

The rearrangement links TRBV5-1 to TRBJ2-1, with 8 bases matching TRBD1. Looked up from germline, CDR1 is SGHRS and CDR2 is YFSETQ. This CDR3 has 15 amino acids. Losses at the gene ends were 4 bases for V and 4 bases for J; bases not matched to a gene: 7. The CDR3 DNA reads as TGCGCCAGCAGCCCTCAGGACAGGGAATACAATGAGCAGTTCTTC. This encodes CASSPQDREYNEQFF.

J is TRBJ2-1 and V is TRBV30; D might be TRBD2 (6 bases). The length of the CDR3 is 14 residues. Germline V gene data show CDR1 as GTSNPN and CDR2 as SVGIG (reference sequence). V lost 0 bases to trimming and J lost 7 bases, with 13 bases between them. This chain's CDR3 is CAWSVLAGPNEQFF. CDR3 bases: TGTGCCTGGAGTGTTTTGGCGGGGCCAAATGAGCAGTTCTTC.

This clone is a singleton in its sample. The chain couples TRBV4-1 to TRBJ2-7, with TRBD1 identical over 9 bases. Germline CDR1 and CDR2: MGHRA and YSYEKL. CDR3 length equals 17 residues. V dropped 2 bases and J dropped 6; count of bases not matched to a gene: 14. The CDR3 nucleotides are TGCGCCAGCAGCCAATGGGGCGGGGGACAGGGAGGTTCCGAGCAGTACTTC. This gives the protein CASSQWGGGQGGSEQYF.

J is TRBJ2-2 and V is TRBV24-1; maybe TRBD2 (10 bases). This CDR3 is 22 amino acids long. Trimming shortened V by 0 bases and J by 1 base, and 26 bases separated the two germline ends. The germline V gene encodes CDR1 KGHDR and CDR2 SFDVKD. In DNA, the CDR3 is TGTGCCACCAGTGATTTGTGGGACAGGGAAAAGACTAGCGGGCTGAACACCGGGGAGCTGTTTTTT. Its translation is CATSDLWDREKTSGLNTGELFF.

The CDR3 nucleotides read TGTGCCAGCAGCTTGCCCGGACGGGAGCTCGAATATAGCACAGATACGCAGTATTTT. It codes for CASSLPGRELEYSTDTQYF. The chain is built from TRBV5-4 and TRBJ2-3; TRBD2 might be the D (6 bases). This CDR3 spans 19 amino acids. Germline CDR1 and CDR2: SGHNT and YYREEE (reference sequence). The V gene lost 1 base and the J gene lost 0 bases, with 21 bases spanning the gap.

V gene TRBV7-8 combines with J gene TRBJ2-7; D is unresolved. CDR1 SGHVS and CDR2 FQNEAQ come from the germline V gene. The V end lost 1 base, the J end lost 7 bases, and 5 bases lay between the germline ends. The CDR3 loop spans 11 amino acids. CDR3 in DNA: TGTGCCAGCAGCTTAGTCGAGGAGCAGTACTTC. Its translation: CASSLVEEQYF.

The rearrangement uses TRBV7-8 and TRBJ2-1; 9 bases align to TRBD2. The CDR3 spans 16 residues. Germline V gives CDR1 SGHVS, CDR2 FQNEAQ. Trimming at V came to 0 bases and at J to 4 bases, leaving 4 bases not matched to a gene. The CDR3 spells CASSLALAGSYNEQFF. The CDR3 bases are TGTGCCAGCAGCTTAGCGCTAGCGGGATCTTACAATGAGCAGTTCTTC.

The genes are TRBV7-2 and TRBJ2-1; weak D call: TRBD1 (6 bases). The CDR3 runs 14 residues. The germline V and J ends were trimmed by 2 bases and 12 bases, with 17 bases remaining between them. Germline V gives CDR1 SGHTA, CDR2 FQGNSA. CDR3: CASSLTYRDKAQFF. The CDR3 DNA follows: TGTGCCAGCAGCTTAACTTATAGGGACAAGGCGCAGTTCTTC.